What follows describes a single TCR beta chain. Its antigen target is currently unknown. One base away there is no much larger clone; base qualities are not given. The data stem from a study of blood T cell repertoires in COVID-19 (dated by TCRdb to the early 2020s). About the investigation overall: Samples from collaborators originated in the United States, Italy and Spain and spanned both the acute and convalescent phases of COVID-19. The samples were drawn from the first 160 participants of the ongoing ImmuneRACE study and from over a thousand subjects provided by 6 global collaborators. The material from the prospective study consisted of cDNA or gDNA derived from T cells, B-cell-depleted T cells, or PBMCs. Deeply sampled blood TCRbeta repertoires from subjects exposed to, actively infected with, or recovered from COVID-19 were included in the dataset. Where HLA class I and class II types were available, the types were taken from metadata supplied by the sample provider, not from assay-based typing. The repertoires were made available in a free public database intended to serve as a resource for research on the immune response to SARS-CoV-2. Nearly every sample came with metadata listing a de-identified subject ID, COVID-19 status, age in years and sex.

Measured from the cysteine to the phenylalanine, the CDR3 is 15 residues long. CDR3 DNA only is kept here, 45 bases in frame from base 1. Based on the germline V gene (reference sequence), the CDR1 and CDR2 sequences are MNHEY and SMNVEV. Deletion took 6 bases off V and 9 bases off J, with a span of 23 bases between the germline ends. The research as a whole found: Clinical and demographic metadata were provided uncurated, with the amount varying by source and participant.

One collaborating source in Seattle enrolled patients during active infection and followed them longitudinally through the course of disease. Collaborating institutions collected whole blood in K2EDTA tubes following their own protocols. For TCRbeta analysis, collaborator samples were shipped as frozen whole blood, as isolated PBMCs, or as DNA extracted from either sample type. TCRbeta CDR3 regions were amplified from genomic DNA using the immunoSEQ Assay, a bias-controlled multiplex PCR. Per the original workflow: Nucleated cell counts per sample were estimated from amplification of reference gene primers within the assay. To quantify the absolute abundance of each unique TCRbeta CDR3 rearrangement, sequence reads were collapsed and filtered. Productive Simpson clonality was computed per sample as the square root of Simpson's diversity index over productive rearrangements. The immuneACCESS repertoire file appears here via TCRdb, limited to in-frame rearrangements. These files lack a portion of the clones; in checked studies, under half of the deficit traces to unresolved V genes, and the cause of the others is not known. That table is the source of V, J and clone size, and D and trimming were worked out from the DNA. The sample table lists more than 95,000 clones, around 76% of them with a count of one. The top ten hold over 5.5% of the sample.

This TCR derives from a man older than 75 with COVID-19, enrolled during active disease. Sequenced: peripheral blood. The V gene is TRBV27 and the J gene is TRBJ1-2; the D region possibly corresponds to TRBD1 (5 bases align). The bases are TGTGCCAGCAGCTCAGTAGGGGCGCAAGGAGGGCGCTACACCTTC. This is translated as CASSSVGAQGGRYTF.